The text below deals with one T cell receptor beta chain. The entry originates in a study of blood T cell repertoires in COVID-19. Germline V gene lookup returns CDR1 LNHDA and CDR2 SQIVND (reference sequence). The V gene end was trimmed by 3 bases and the J gene end by 0 bases; junction bases not matched to a gene: 4. The CDR3 contains 15 residues. In the study's own analysis: Amplifying reference gene primers gave estimates of nucleated cell counts. This table comes from immunoSEQ multiplex PCR, and its TCRdb copy is limited to in-frame clones, with some not included. The DNA was the basis for D and trimming; V, J and clone size are from that table. Among under 200,000 clones, approximately 91% were seen once, and the ten largest hold roughly 2.3%.

Sequencing was performed on peripheral blood. V usage is TRBV19 and J usage is TRBJ1-1; TRBD1 aligns across 7 bases. The receptor comes from a man between 18 and 29 years old with acute or convalescent COVID-19. CDR3 residues: CASSMGQTMNTEAFF. CDR3 bases: TGTGCCAGTAGTATGGGACAGACTATGAACACTGAAGCTTTCTTT.